This is a list of T cell receptor beta chains from one sample in a study of blood T cell repertoires in COVID-19. Here immunoSEQ multiplex PCR was the method, and the copy in TCRdb shows in-frame clones only, minus some. The sample has 200,000 or so clones; 80% to 90% are singletons. Sequencing input: peripheral blood. The receptor set was obtained from a man in his forties who had recovered from COVID-19. Each CDR3 is given with its conserved first and last residue. A D gene is named only where the DNA matches it firmly. Only part of the rows carry a size: once, few, many, or a class if the clone is expanded.

V gene	J gene	D gene	clone size	CDR3 DNA	CDR3 protein
TRBV6-5	TRBJ2-3	TRBD1	.	TGTGCCAGCAGGTCCGGGACAGGGACAGATACGCAGTATTTT	CASRSGTGTDTQYF
TRBV6-5	TRBJ2-2	TRBD1	.	TGTGCGGGGACAGGGGGCTCCGGGGAGCTGTTTTTT	CAGTGGSGELFF
TRBV24-1	TRBJ1-1	.	once	TGTGCCACCAGTGATTTAAGCGAAGAGAACACTGAAGCTTTCTTT	CATSDLSEENTEAFF
TRBV20-1	TRBJ2-5	.	.	TGCAGTGCTAGTGGGGCGGAGGTGGAGACCCAGTACTTC	CSASGAEVETQYF
TRBV10-1	TRBJ2-1	.	.	TGCGCCAGCAGTGAGGTGTTAGGGGGGGGCAATGAGCAGTTCTTC	CASSEVLGGGNEQFF
TRBV12-5	TRBJ2-1	TRBD2	few	TGTGCTAGTGGCCCAACTAGCGGGAGGGCCAATGAGCAGTTCTTC	CASGPTSGRANEQFF
TRBV13	TRBJ2-4	.	.	TGTGCCAGCAGCTTGTCCAGGGGCAACAACCCCCTAGGCATTCAGTACTTC	CASSLSRGNNPLGIQYF
TRBV4-3	TRBJ2-5	TRBD2	.	TGCGCCAGCAGCCCGGTAGGAGCGGGGGCCGAGGAGACCCAGTACTTC	CASSPVGAGAEETQYF
TRBV30	TRBJ2-7	TRBD2	once	TGTGCCTGGAGCGCGGGGGTAGCATACGAGCAGTACTTC	CAWSAGVAYEQYF
TRBV18	TRBJ1-1	.	few	TGTGCCAGCTCAAAGTACAGGGACAACACTGAAGCTTTCTTT	CASSKYRDNTEAFF
TRBV19	TRBJ2-2	.	.	TGTGCCAGCCAAGGACAGGGAGGGTTCGCGAACACCGGGGAGCTGTTTTTT	CASQGQGGFANTGELFF
TRBV9	TRBJ2-1	.	.	TGTGCCAGCAGCTCGCCCTCGAGTTCCTACAATGAGCAGTTCTTC	CASSSPSSSYNEQFF
TRBV11-2	TRBJ2-5	TRBD2	.	TGTGCCAGCAGCTTGACGGGAGGGCCGGGAGAGACCCAGTACTTC	CASSLTGGPGETQYF
TRBV6-5	TRBJ2-7	TRBD2	.	TGTGCCACCGAGAGGACTAGCGGGAGTCCCGAGCAGTACTTC	CATERTSGSPEQYF
TRBV15	TRBJ2-2	TRBD2	.	TGTGCCACCAGCAGAGACCGGGGGGCGAACACCGGGGAGCTGTTTTTT	CATSRDRGANTGELFF
TRBV18	TRBJ1-1	.	.	TGTGCCAGCTCGCAGGGTACTACTACTGAAGCTTTCTTT	CASSQGTTTEAFF
TRBV27	TRBJ1-6	TRBD1	.	TGTGCCAGCAGTAGGACAGGGGCGTCCAGCTCCTATAATTCACCCCTCCACTTT	CASSRTGASSSYNSPLHF
TRBV3-1/TRBV3-2	TRBJ2-3	TRBD2	.	TGTGCCAGCAGCCGAGGGGGACTAGCGGGAGGTGATACGCAGTATTTT	CASSRGGLAGGDTQYF
TRBV7-2	TRBJ2-7	TRBD2	.	TGTGCCAGCAGCTTAGTAGCGGGGGGCACCTACGAGCAGTACTTC	CASSLVAGGTYEQYF
TRBV9	TRBJ1-2	.	.	TGTGCCAGCAGCGTAGATACAGTCCCAAACCCGCGGGGGGGCTACACCTTC	CASSVDTVPNPRGGYTF
TRBV5-8	TRBJ1-1	.	.	TGTGCCAGCAGCTTGCGGGGGTTAGGAACTGAAGCTTTCTTT	CASSLRGLGTEAFF
TRBV18	TRBJ2-3	TRBD2	.	TGTGCCAGCTCACCGGGACTAGGACCAGATACGCAGTATTTT	CASSPGLGPDTQYF
TRBV9	TRBJ2-2	.	.	TGTGCCAGCTCCGAGGGAAGTGGGACCGGGGAGCTGTTTTTT	CASSEGSGTGELFF
TRBV10-2	TRBJ1-5	.	.	TGCGCCAGCAGTCGCGGGCCTCTAGCCGGTCAGCCCCAGCATTTT	CASSRGPLAGQPQHF
TRBV29-1	TRBJ2-5	.	.	TGCAGCGTTGAAGATCCGGGCAGAGGGGAGACCCAGTACTTC	CSVEDPGRGETQYF
TRBV19	TRBJ2-7	.	.	TGTGCCAGTACTTATCCCAGGGCAGGCTCCTACGAGCAGTACTTC	CASTYPRAGSYEQYF
TRBV2	TRBJ2-1	.	many	TGTGCCAGCAGTGTCCGGACAGTTCACAATGAGCAGTTCTTC	CASSVRTVHNEQFF
TRBV19	TRBJ1-5	TRBD1	.	TGTGCCAGTAGTCCCCTATACAGGGGAAACGGGCATCAGCCCCAGCATTTT	CASSPLYRGNGHQPQHF
TRBV5-1	TRBJ2-7	.	once	TGCGCCAGCAGCTACGACGGACAGTCCTACGAGCAGTACTTC	CASSYDGQSYEQYF
TRBV20-1	TRBJ2-1	TRBD2	.	TGCAGTGCTAGTGGACTAGCGGGCCACAATGAGCAGTTCTTC	CSASGLAGHNEQFF
TRBV5-4	TRBJ1-1	.	.	TGTGCCAGCAGCCAGGGAGCGGGGGACACTGAAGCTTTCTTT	CASSQGAGDTEAFF
TRBV12-3/TRBV12-4	TRBJ2-1	.	.	TGTGCCAGCAGTTTCAGGCTTGAGCAGTTCTTC	CASSFRLEQFF
TRBV10-3	TRBJ2-2	.	.	TGTGCCATCAAGCCTGGGACATATAACACCGGGGAGCTGTTTTTT	CAIKPGTYNTGELFF
TRBV2	TRBJ1-5	.	.	TGTGCCAGCAGTGATCGGACAGGCAATCAGCCCCAGCATTTT	CASSDRTGNQPQHF
TRBV7-2	TRBJ1-3	.	.	TGTGCCAGCAGCTTAAACGCGGTGACTCTCGGAAACACCATATATTTT	CASSLNAVTLGNTIYF
TRBV19	TRBJ2-5	TRBD2	.	TGTGCCAGTAGCTCCGGGACTAGCGGGAGGGCCTTTAGATTGGAGACCCAGTACTTC	CASSSGTSGRAFRLETQYF
TRBV5-4	TRBJ2-7	TRBD2	.	TGTGCCAGCAGGACTAGCGGGGGCGCCTACGAGCAGTACTTC	CASRTSGGAYEQYF
TRBV28	TRBJ1-4	.	.	TGTGCCAGTGCCAGTTCTAATGAAAAACTGTTTTTT	CASASSNEKLFF
TRBV18	TRBJ1-1	.	few	TGTGCCAGCTCCCAGGCTAACACTGAAGCTTTCTTT	CASSQANTEAFF